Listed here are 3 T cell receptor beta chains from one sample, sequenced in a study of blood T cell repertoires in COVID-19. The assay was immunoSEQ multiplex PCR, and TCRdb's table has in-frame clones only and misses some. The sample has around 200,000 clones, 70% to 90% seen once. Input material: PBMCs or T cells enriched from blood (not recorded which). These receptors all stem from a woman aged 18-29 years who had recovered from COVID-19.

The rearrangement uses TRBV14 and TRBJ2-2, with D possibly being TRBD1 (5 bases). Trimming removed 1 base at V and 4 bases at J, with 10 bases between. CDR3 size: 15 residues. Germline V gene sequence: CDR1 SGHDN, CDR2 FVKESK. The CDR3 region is CASSQAQGPTGELFF. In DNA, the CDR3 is TGTGCCAGCAGCCAAGCGCAGGGTCCCACCGGGGAGCTGTTTTTT.

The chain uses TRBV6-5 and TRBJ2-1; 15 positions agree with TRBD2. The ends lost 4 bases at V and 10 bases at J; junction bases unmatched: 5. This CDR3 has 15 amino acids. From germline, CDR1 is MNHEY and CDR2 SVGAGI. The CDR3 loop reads CASSSRTSGRAEQFF. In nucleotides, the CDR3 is TGTGCCAGCAGTTCCCGGACTAGCGGGAGGGCAGAGCAGTTCTTC.

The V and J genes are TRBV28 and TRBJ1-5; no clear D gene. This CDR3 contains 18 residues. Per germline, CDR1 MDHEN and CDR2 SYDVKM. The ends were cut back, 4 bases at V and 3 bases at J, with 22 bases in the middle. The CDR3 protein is CASSSTALPRISNQPQHF. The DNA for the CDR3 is TGTGCCAGCAGTTCTACCGCCCTTCCCCGTATATCCAATCAGCCCCAGCATTTT.